This is a list of T cell receptor beta chains from one sample in a study of T cell responses to AZD1222 COVID-19 vaccine. Sequencing was performed with immunoSEQ multiplex PCR; in TCRdb, only in-frame clones are kept and a portion is missing. The data contain approximately 90,000 clones, about 88% of them seen just once; the ten biggest clones take up around 5.5%. The sample here was peripheral blood, taken 28 days after the second AZD1222 dose. These receptors were taken from an adult who received the AZD1222 COVID-19 vaccine. Both conserved end residues are part of each CDR3. The D gene is left open where the match is weak. Part of the rows lack a size; the others show once, few, many or a class for expanded clones.

j_gene: TRBJ1-5
abundance: -
d_gene: -
v_gene: TRBV30
CDR3nt: TGTGCCTGGAGTGTGACGGAGGCGGGCCCCCAGCATTTT
CDR3aa: CAWSVTEAGPQHF

j_gene: TRBJ2-3
abundance: once
d_gene: -
v_gene: TRBV3-1/TRBV3-2
CDR3nt: TGTGCCAGCAGCCAAGATTTCGAGTATACAGATACGCAGTATTTT
CDR3aa: CASSQDFEYTDTQYF

j_gene: TRBJ1-1
abundance: -
d_gene: TRBD1
v_gene: TRBV7-2
CDR3nt: TGTGCCAGCAGCTCTCCGGGACAGAAGAACACTGAAGCTTTCTTT
CDR3aa: CASSSPGQKNTEAFF

j_gene: TRBJ1-6
abundance: -
d_gene: -
v_gene: TRBV27
CDR3nt: TGTGCCAGCAGTCCCGGGGGGACGGGTAATTCACCCCTCCACTTT
CDR3aa: CASSPGGTGNSPLHF

j_gene: TRBJ2-7
abundance: -
d_gene: TRBD1
v_gene: TRBV2
CDR3nt: TGTGCCAGCAGTAGAGACAGGGGAAGCTACGAGCAGTACTTC
CDR3aa: CASSRDRGSYEQYF

j_gene: TRBJ2-5
abundance: -
d_gene: TRBD2
v_gene: TRBV3-1/TRBV3-2
CDR3nt: TGTGCCAGCAGCCTTTGGACTAGCGGGGGGGAGACCCAGTACTTC
CDR3aa: CASSLWTSGGETQYF

j_gene: TRBJ1-2
abundance: -
d_gene: -
v_gene: TRBV10-2
CDR3nt: TGCGCCAGCAGTATGGGAACGGAAACTAACTATGGCTACACCTTC
CDR3aa: CASSMGTETNYGYTF

j_gene: TRBJ1-5
abundance: -
d_gene: TRBD1
v_gene: TRBV18
CDR3nt: TGTGCCAGCTCACCGGGGGGACAGGGTACGGGTCAGCCCCAGCATTTT
CDR3aa: CASSPGGQGTGQPQHF

j_gene: TRBJ1-2
abundance: -
d_gene: TRBD1
v_gene: TRBV7-2
CDR3nt: TGTGCCAGCAGCCCGACGGACAGGACGCCCAACTATGGCTACACCTTC
CDR3aa: CASSPTDRTPNYGYTF

j_gene: TRBJ2-7
abundance: -
d_gene: TRBD1
v_gene: TRBV7-8
CDR3nt: TGTGCCAGCAGCCCCCGGGACAGCGGACCCTACGAGCAGTACTTC
CDR3aa: CASSPRDSGPYEQYF

j_gene: TRBJ2-1
abundance: once
d_gene: -
v_gene: TRBV19
CDR3nt: TGTGCCAGTAGTATAGCCGGCATATCCTACAATGAGCAGTTCTTC
CDR3aa: CASSIAGISYNEQFF

j_gene: TRBJ1-1
abundance: once
d_gene: -
v_gene: TRBV5-5
CDR3nt: TGTGCCAGCAGCTTGACAGGGTCTGAAGCTTTCTTT
CDR3aa: CASSLTGSEAFF

j_gene: TRBJ2-1
abundance: -
d_gene: TRBD2
v_gene: TRBV11-3
CDR3nt: TGTGCCAGCAGCAAGAGCGGGGGGCCAGGGAATGAGCAGTTCTTC
CDR3aa: CASSKSGGPGNEQFF

j_gene: TRBJ1-1
abundance: -
d_gene: -
v_gene: TRBV7-3
CDR3nt: TGTGCCAGCAGCTTAACTAGGAACGAGGACAGTCGCTGGAGGAACACTGAAGCTTTCTTT
CDR3aa: CASSLTRNEDSRWRNTEAFF

j_gene: TRBJ1-1
abundance: -
d_gene: -
v_gene: TRBV7-3
CDR3nt: TGTGCCAGCAGCTTAACAACGAACACTGAAGCTTTCTTT
CDR3aa: CASSLTTNTEAFF

j_gene: TRBJ1-1
abundance: once
d_gene: -
v_gene: TRBV7-6
CDR3nt: TGTGCCAGCAGCTTAAGGGTGGGAGGCTTACCGGGCACTGAAGCTTTCTTT
CDR3aa: CASSLRVGGLPGTEAFF

j_gene: TRBJ2-1
abundance: -
d_gene: -
v_gene: TRBV19
CDR3nt: TGTGCCAGTAAGGACAGCCACTCCAATTTAAACAATGAGCAGTTCTTC
CDR3aa: CASKDSHSNLNNEQFF

j_gene: TRBJ1-2
abundance: -
d_gene: -
v_gene: TRBV9
CDR3nt: TGTGCCAGCAGGCCTATTGGCTATGGCTACACCTTC
CDR3aa: CASRPIGYGYTF

j_gene: TRBJ2-7
abundance: -
d_gene: -
v_gene: TRBV12-3/TRBV12-4
CDR3nt: TGTGCCAGCAGTTCGGCAGGGGCCTACGAGCAGTACTTC
CDR3aa: CASSSAGAYEQYF

j_gene: TRBJ2-5
abundance: -
d_gene: TRBD2
v_gene: TRBV24-1
CDR3nt: TGTGCCACCAGTGATTTGCGTCTGACTAGCGGGGGGGGGACCCAGTACTTC
CDR3aa: CATSDLRLTSGGGTQYF

j_gene: TRBJ1-2
abundance: -
d_gene: -
v_gene: TRBV7-9
CDR3nt: TGTGCCAGCAGCAGTGGGGTTGAGGATGGCTACACCTTC
CDR3aa: CASSSGVEDGYTF

j_gene: TRBJ2-5
abundance: -
d_gene: TRBD2
v_gene: TRBV5-5
CDR3nt: TGTGCCAGCAGCTTGTGGGCCGGTTTGGCGGGGGAAGAGACCCAGTACTTC
CDR3aa: CASSLWAGLAGEETQYF

j_gene: TRBJ2-7
abundance: -
d_gene: TRBD2
v_gene: TRBV7-2
CDR3nt: TGTGCCAGCAGCCCGAGGACTAGCGGGGGGGCCGGAGAGCAGTACTTC
CDR3aa: CASSPRTSGGAGEQYF

j_gene: TRBJ1-2
abundance: -
d_gene: -
v_gene: TRBV7-3
CDR3nt: TGTGCCAGCAGCTCCGGAGTGGCAGGGCGGGGTGGCGGCTACACCTTC
CDR3aa: CASSSGVAGRGGGYTF

j_gene: TRBJ1-1
abundance: -
d_gene: -
v_gene: TRBV6-5
CDR3nt: TGTGCCAGCAGCTATGACATCACCACTGAAGCTTTCTTT
CDR3aa: CASSYDITTEAFF

j_gene: TRBJ1-1
abundance: -
d_gene: -
v_gene: TRBV19
CDR3nt: TGTGCCAGTAGTAAGGGACAGAACACTGAAGCTTTCTTT
CDR3aa: CASSKGQNTEAFF

j_gene: TRBJ1-2
abundance: once
d_gene: -
v_gene: TRBV19
CDR3nt: TGTGCCAGTAGTATCGGCAAGGGATGGGATGGCTACACCTTC
CDR3aa: CASSIGKGWDGYTF

j_gene: TRBJ2-2
abundance: -
d_gene: -
v_gene: TRBV7-6
CDR3nt: TGTGCCAGCAGCTTACTAGGGGGATACACCGGGGAGCTGTTTTTT
CDR3aa: CASSLLGGYTGELFF